Shown below are 27 T cell receptor beta chains from a single sample sequenced in a study of memory CD4+ T cells and cytomegalovirus serostatus (dated by TCRdb to the late 2010s). The library was built by means of the immunoSEQ multiplex PCR assay. TCRdb holds this immuneACCESS table with in-frame rearrangements only. Some clones are missing; in checked studies, unresolved V genes explain under half, and the rest has no known cause. Within this sample are about 50,000 clones, with roughly 80% of them counted one time only. The top ten constitute 0.67% of the sample. A FACSAria II was used to sort memory CD4+ T cells, defined as single viable CD3+CD4+CD8-CD45RO+ cells. Sequencing used memory CD4+ T cells from blood. The receptors were sampled from an adult in good health and CMV-seronegative.

The chain recombines TRBV28 with TRBJ2-7, with TRBD2 as a possible D gene (6 bases). Trimming took off 6 bases at V and 2 bases at J, with 11 bases between the two ends. The CDR3 spans 13 residues. The V gene's germline CDR1 is MDHEN and CDR2 SYDVKM. The CDR3: CASSSRLAYEQYF. The CDR3 DNA is TGTGCCAGCAGCTCAAGACTAGCCTACGAGCAGTACTTC.

The genes are TRBV11-3 and TRBJ2-5, with D perhaps matching TRBD1 (7 bases). Trimming stripped 3 bases from V and 5 bases from J, with 13 bases between. The CDR3 is 14 residues long. Germline CDR1 is SGHNT and CDR2 is YENEEA. CDR3 loop: CASSLGRGRETQYF. For the CDR3, the DNA is TGTGCCAGCAGCTTGGGCAGGGGGAGGGAGACCCAGTACTTC.

Only one count was recorded for this clone. This sequence joins TRBV5-8 and TRBJ2-3, with D maybe TRBD2 (6 bases). V was cut by 0 bases and J by 4 bases, with 12 bases left in between. Germline loops: CDR1 SGHTS, CDR2 YDEGEE. The CDR3 runs to 15 residues. The CDR3 DNA follows: TGTGCCAGCAGCTTGGAGGGGCGGGGTCCAGATACGCAGTATTTT. Translation: CASSLEGRGPDTQYF.

The chain couples TRBV29-1 to TRBJ1-4; perhaps TRBD1 as D (6 bases). Germline CDR1 reads SQVTM; CDR2 reads ANQGSEA. The CDR3 is 13 residues long. With 1 base removed from V and 17 bases from J, the gap between germline ends came to 20 bases. Written as DNA, the CDR3 is TGCAGCGTTGAAGTAGGGGCAGGGGAAAGGCGTTTTTTT. Its translation: CSVEVGAGERRFF. Full variable domain (missing parts from reference TRBV29-1 and TRBJ1-4): SAVISQKPSRDICQRGTSLTIQCQVDSQVTMMFWYRQQPGQSLTLIATANQGSEATYESGFVIDKFPISRPNLTFSTLTVSNMSPEDSSIYLCSVEVGAGERRFFGSGTQLSVL.

The rearrangement joins TRBV30 to TRBJ1-4; D remains unclear. Per the germline V gene, CDR1 is GTSNPN and CDR2 is SVGIG (reference sequence). The CDR3 runs 13 residues. The V end lost 3 bases, the J end lost 4 bases, and 9 bases lay between the germline ends. CDR3: CAWRDGFNEKLFF. In nucleotides, the CDR3 is TGTGCCTGGAGGGACGGATTTAATGAAAAACTGTTTTTT.

The genes are TRBV19 and TRBJ2-2, with D perhaps matching TRBD2 (5 bases). V was trimmed by 4 bases and J by 1 base, leaving 13 bases between them. The CDR3 length is 16 residues. CDR1 and CDR2 from the germline V gene are LNHDA and SQIVND (reference sequence). CDR3 sequence: CASSRGGILNTGELFF. The CDR3 DNA sequence: TGTGCCAGTAGTAGAGGAGGCATCCTGAACACCGGGGAGCTGTTTTTT.

The chain combines TRBV7-8 with TRBJ2-1; 10 bases are a match to TRBD2. Germline loops: CDR1 SGHVS, CDR2 FQNEAQ. The V segment lost 7 bases and the J segment 4 bases; nucleotides outside the gene matches: 4. There are 14 residues in the CDR3. DNA of the CDR3: TGTGCCAGCAAGAGCGGGAGGGGGTACAATGAGCAGTTCTTC. Protein sequence: CASKSGRGYNEQFF.

The rearrangement joins TRBV6-1 to TRBJ2-1; the match to TRBD2 covers 9 bases. CDR3 length equals 13 residues. The V segment lost 8 bases and the J segment 9 bases; nucleotides outside the gene matches: 8. Germline V gives CDR1 MNHNS, CDR2 SASEGT. The CDR3 DNA follows: TGTGCCAGCGGGCGAGCGGGAGGCGCTGAGCAGTTCTTC. Translated: CASGRAGGAEQFF.

This chain connects TRBV2 to TRBJ1-5; D is undetermined. CDR1 is SNHLY and CDR2 is FYNNEI in the germline V gene. This CDR3 contains 14 residues. Trimming pared 1 base from V and 4 bases from J, leaving 8 bases between. The DNA of the CDR3 is TGTGCCAGCAGTGAAGAGATGCCTAATCAGCCCCAGCATTTT. Translating it yields CASSEEMPNQPQHF.

The gene calls are TRBV6-1 and TRBJ2-2, with D perhaps TRBD1 (5 bases). CDR3 length: 16 residues. CDR1 is MNHNS and CDR2 is SASEGT in the germline V gene. V lost 0 bases and J 4 bases, leaving 12 bases between the germline ends. CDR3 in amino acids: CASSEAGSGRTGELFF. The CDR3 nucleotides read TGTGCCAGCAGTGAAGCGGGATCAGGGCGCACCGGGGAGCTGTTTTTT.

As regards this clone: The sample holds other DNA sequences that translate to the same CDR3. The chain couples TRBV28 to TRBJ2-3; D is ambiguous. In germline, CDR1 is MDHEN, CDR2 SYDVKM. V was cut by 6 bases and J by 0 bases, with 4 bases left in between. This CDR3 has 12 residues. The CDR3 DNA reads TGTGCCAGCAGAAGTAGCACAGATACGCAGTATTTT. As protein: CASRSSTDTQYF.

J is TRBJ2-7 and V is TRBV10-3; 10 bases fit TRBD1. The CDR3 runs to 15 residues. Germline assignment: CDR1 ENHRY and CDR2 SYGVKD. V shed 6 bases and J 2 bases; nucleotides not matched to a gene: 7. CDR3 sequence reads: CAISAGTGEAYEQYF. The CDR3 coding sequence is TGTGCCATCAGCGCCGGGACAGGGGAAGCCTACGAGCAGTACTTC.

This clone is medium-sized within its sample. This chain uses TRBV19 with TRBJ1-4; 7 positions match TRBD1. V was pared by 6 bases and J by 7 bases, with 5 bases of the junction left unmatched. Germline V gene lookup returns CDR1 LNHDA and CDR2 SQIVND (reference sequence). The CDR3 contains 13 residues. In DNA form, the CDR3 reads TGTGCCAGTAGAAGGAGGGGGCGTGAAAAACTGTTTTTT. This translates into CASRRRGREKLFF.

In DNA form, the CDR3 reads TGTGCCAGCAGCTTAGACCCCGCCACAGGGACCCAGTACTTC. Translation gives CASSLDPATGTQYF. The chain employs TRBV11-2 and TRBJ2-5; tentative D call: TRBD1 (5 bases). The V and J ends lost 0 bases and 7 bases respectively, with 12 bases between them. CDR3 length: 14 amino acids. The germline V gene has CDR1 SGHAT and CDR2 FQNNGV.

The rearrangement uses TRBV27 and TRBJ2-1; 11 nucleotides agree with TRBD2. The V gene's germline CDR1 is MNHEY and CDR2 SMNVEV (reference sequence). The CDR3 runs 16 residues. V shed 0 bases and J 7 bases; nucleotides not matched to a gene: 5. The CDR3 region is CASSLSRLAGGNEQFF. The DNA for the CDR3 is TGTGCCAGCAGTTTATCGAGGCTAGCGGGAGGTAATGAGCAGTTCTTC.

The chain is built from TRBV9 and TRBJ2-2; perhaps D is TRBD1 or TRBD2 (6 bases each). Between the trimmed V and J ends, which lost 5 bases and 0 bases, there was a span of 8 bases. CDR3 size: 14 residues. CDR1 is SGDLS and CDR2 is YYNGEE in the germline V gene. The CDR3 DNA is TGTGCCAGCAGTGGGGGGCCGAACACCGGGGAGCTGTTTTTT. It specifies CASSGGPNTGELFF. Using reference TRBV9 and TRBJ2-2 for the parts outside the CDR3, the full variable domain is DSGVTQTPKHLITATGQRVTLRCSPRSGDLSVYWYQQSLDQGLQFLIQYYNGEERAKGNILERFSAQQFPDLHSELNLSSLELGDSALYFCASSGGPNTGELFFGEGSRLTVL.

The chain combines TRBV19 with TRBJ2-1, with a possible D match to TRBD2 (5 bases). The CDR3 loop spans 16 amino acids. V lost 4 bases and J lost 1, with 14 bases in between. Germline assignment: CDR1 LNHDA and CDR2 SQIVND (reference sequence). The CDR3 DNA sequence: TGTGCCAGTAGTAATCGGGATTTGGGGTCCTACAATGAGCAGTTCTTC. Protein: CASSNRDLGSYNEQFF.

This clone was observed a single time. The chain couples TRBV30 to TRBJ2-3; D unclear. V lost 3 bases and J 4 bases, leaving 5 bases between the germline ends. Germline lookup yields CDR1 GTSNPN and CDR2 SVGIG (reference sequence). This CDR3 contains 11 residues. The CDR3: CAWSPSDTQYF. CDR3 bases: TGTGCCTGGAGCCCTTCAGATACGCAGTATTTT. The whole variable domain, remainder taken from reference TRBV30 and TRBJ2-3, is SQTIHQWPATLVQPVGSPLSLECTVEGTSNPNLYWYRQAAGRGLQLLFYSVGIGQISSEVPQNLSASRPQDRQFILSSKKLLLSDSGFYLCAWSPSDTQYFGPGTRLTVL.

This clone was seen more than once but under ten times. The chain employs TRBV9 and TRBJ1-1, with D perhaps matching TRBD1 (5 bases). This CDR3 region has 14 residues. The V end was cut by 4 bases, the J end by 11 bases, with 21 bases between. Germline V gives CDR1 SGDLS, CDR2 YYNGEE. This CDR3 is CASSPRGTDPRAFF. The DNA of the CDR3 is TGTGCCAGCAGCCCACGGGGGACGGACCCGAGGGCTTTCTTT.

This chain joins TRBV25-1 and TRBJ2-2; possible D gene TRBD2, 6 bases. The CDR3 is 13 amino acids. V lost 6 bases and J 7 bases, leaving 12 bases between the germline ends. Germline CDR1 and CDR2: MGHDK and SYGVNS. CDR3 sequence reads: CASRGTSHGELFF. Written as DNA, the CDR3 is TGTGCCAGCAGAGGAACTAGCCACGGGGAGCTGTTTTTT.

Comment on this clone: Other DNA sequences of this sample code for an identical CDR3. The V gene is TRBV28, the J gene TRBJ1-5; D gene ambiguous. The CDR3 spans 13 residues. Germline loops: CDR1 MDHEN, CDR2 SYDVKM. The V gene lost 6 bases and the J gene lost 0 bases, with 6 bases spanning the gap. CDR3 amino acids: CASRPNSNQPQHF. In DNA, the CDR3 is TGTGCCAGCAGACCGAATAGCAATCAGCCCCAGCATTTT.

This chain uses TRBV7-9 with TRBJ2-7; 10 bases align to TRBD2. The V and J ends lost 5 bases and 11 bases, in that order; junction bases with no gene match: 9. The CDR3 has 13 residues. Per the germline V gene, CDR1 is SEHNR and CDR2 is FQNEAQ (reference sequence). In DNA, the CDR3 is TGTGCCAGCAGCCGCATTCCGGGGACTAGCGAGTACTTC. Protein sequence: CASSRIPGTSEYF. Supplemented by reference TRBV7-9 and TRBJ2-7, the full variable domain reads DTGVSQNPRHKITKRGQNVTFRCDPISEHNRLYWYRQTLGQGPEFLTYFQNEAQLEKSRLLSDRFSAERPKGSFSTLEIQRTEQGDSAMYLCASSRIPGTSEYFGPGTRLTVT.

This chain joins TRBV2 and TRBJ1-1, with D perhaps TRBD1 (5 bases). Germline lookup yields CDR1 SNHLY and CDR2 FYNNEI. CDR3 size: 16 residues. Trimming cost V 7 bases and J 3 bases, with 21 bases left between them. Written as DNA, the CDR3 is TGTGCCAGCACTAGAAGCCGACAACGGGGGGACACTGAAGCTTTCTTT. It encodes CASTRSRQRGDTEAFF.

V is TRBV7-3 and J is TRBJ2-1; TRBD2 matches 12 bases. V was pared by 4 bases and J by 0 bases, with 16 bases of the junction left unmatched. Germline CDR1 reads SGHTA; CDR2 reads FQGTGA. The CDR3 covers 21 residues. The CDR3 is CASSSPRLAGELESSYNEQFF. CDR3 sequence (DNA): TGTGCCAGCAGCTCGCCACGACTAGCGGGAGAGTTAGAGAGCTCCTACAATGAGCAGTTCTTC.

This clone was seen just once. J is TRBJ2-7 and V is TRBV18; a weak D match, TRBD1 (6 bases). Looked up from germline, CDR1 is KGHSH and CDR2 is LQKENI. V lost 0 bases and J lost 7, with 10 bases in between. The CDR3 is 13 amino acids. The CDR3 protein is CASSPPGAREQYF. The CDR3 nucleotides are TGTGCCAGCTCACCACCGGGGGCTCGGGAGCAGTACTTC.

The gene calls are TRBV7-8 and TRBJ2-2; 10 bases map to TRBD1. This CDR3 has 17 amino acids. The ends lost 3 bases at V and 7 bases at J; junction bases unmatched: 11. The germline V gene encodes CDR1 SGHVS and CDR2 FQNEAQ. The DNA for the CDR3 is TGTGCCAGCAGCTTCACGGGGACAGGGGCGGGTGGCGGGGAGCTGTTTTTT. This encodes CASSFTGTGAGGGELFF.

The genes are TRBV2 and TRBJ2-7; tentatively, D is TRBD1 (6 bases). V gave up 5 bases and J gave up 5 bases, with 13 bases separating them. The CDR3 length is 13 residues. The V gene's germline CDR1 is SNHLY and CDR2 FYNNEI. The CDR3: CASSNRESHEQYF. The CDR3 DNA is TGTGCCAGCAGTAACAGGGAATCCCACGAGCAGTACTTC.